The 2 T cell receptor beta chains below come from one sample, sequenced in a study of blood T cell repertoires in COVID-19. Sequenced by immunoSEQ multiplex PCR; TCRdb stores in-frame clones only, minus some. The sample includes around 64,000 clones, 65% to 80% of them seen just once. Sequencing was done on a sample of peripheral blood. These receptor sequences come from a man between 60 and 75 years old with acute or convalescent COVID-19.

The chain has TRBV9 and TRBJ2-1; 9 bases are a match to TRBD2. The length of the CDR3 is 14 residues. V was pared by 0 bases and J by 7 bases, with 2 bases of the junction left unmatched. Per the germline V gene, CDR1 is SGDLS and CDR2 is YYNGEE. The CDR3 loop is CASSVGLADNEQFF. CDR3 sequence (DNA): TGTGCCAGCAGCGTAGGACTAGCGGATAATGAGCAGTTCTTC.

The chain has TRBV18 and TRBJ1-1; D is unresolved. V lost 6 bases to trimming and J lost 7 bases, with 18 bases between them. Germline V gene lookup returns CDR1 KGHSH and CDR2 LQKENI. CDR3 size: 14 residues. CDR3 protein: CASSLQREEFEAFF. CDR3 in DNA: TGTGCCAGCTCCCTCCAGAGGGAGGAGTTTGAAGCTTTCTTT.